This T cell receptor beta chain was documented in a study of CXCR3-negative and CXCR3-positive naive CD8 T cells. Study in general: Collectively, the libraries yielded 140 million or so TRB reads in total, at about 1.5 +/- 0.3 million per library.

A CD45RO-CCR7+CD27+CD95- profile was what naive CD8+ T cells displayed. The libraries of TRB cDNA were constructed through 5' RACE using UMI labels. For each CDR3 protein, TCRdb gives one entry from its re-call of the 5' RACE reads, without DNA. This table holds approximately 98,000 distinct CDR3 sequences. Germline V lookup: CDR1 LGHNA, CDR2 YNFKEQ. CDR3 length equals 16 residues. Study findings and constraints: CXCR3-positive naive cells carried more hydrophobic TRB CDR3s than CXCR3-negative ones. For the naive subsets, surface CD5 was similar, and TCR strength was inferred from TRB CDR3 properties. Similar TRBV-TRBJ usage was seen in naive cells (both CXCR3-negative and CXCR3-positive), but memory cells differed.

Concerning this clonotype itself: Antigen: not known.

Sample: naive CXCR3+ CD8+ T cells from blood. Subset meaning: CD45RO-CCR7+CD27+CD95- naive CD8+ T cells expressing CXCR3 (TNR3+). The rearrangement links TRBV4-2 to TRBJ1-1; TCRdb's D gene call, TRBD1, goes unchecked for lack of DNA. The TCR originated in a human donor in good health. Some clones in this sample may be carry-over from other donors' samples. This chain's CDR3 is CASSQDVRGMNTGAFF.